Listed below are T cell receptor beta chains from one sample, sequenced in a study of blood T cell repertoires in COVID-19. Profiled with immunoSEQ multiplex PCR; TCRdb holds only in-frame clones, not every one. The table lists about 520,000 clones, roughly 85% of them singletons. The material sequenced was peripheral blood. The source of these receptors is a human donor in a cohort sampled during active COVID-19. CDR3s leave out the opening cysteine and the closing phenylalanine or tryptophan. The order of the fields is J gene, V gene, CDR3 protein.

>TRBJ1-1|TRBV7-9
ASRPKDRLNTEAF
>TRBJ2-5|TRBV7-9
ASSLYQGGRGTQY
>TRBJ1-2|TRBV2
ASSSTGGGGYT
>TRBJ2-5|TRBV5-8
ASSPGLAGFQETQY
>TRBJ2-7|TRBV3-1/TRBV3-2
ASSPFRDTYEQY
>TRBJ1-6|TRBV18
ASSPEQGSPLH
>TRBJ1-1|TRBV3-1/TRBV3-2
ASSPRTVMNTEAF
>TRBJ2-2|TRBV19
ASSIATGSTGELF
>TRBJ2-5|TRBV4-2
ASSQSPGETQY
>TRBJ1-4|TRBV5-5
ASSLFGGTGVEKLF
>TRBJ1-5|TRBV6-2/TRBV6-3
ASSYGGGSQPQH
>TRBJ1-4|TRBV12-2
ASRSKTGRNEKLF
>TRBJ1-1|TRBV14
ASSQYRGTGIGTEAF
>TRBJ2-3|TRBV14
ASSPSRDTQY
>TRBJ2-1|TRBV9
ASSVTSVNEQF
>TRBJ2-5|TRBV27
ASGTSGSETQY
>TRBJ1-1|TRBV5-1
ASSFKAGWGELHTEAF
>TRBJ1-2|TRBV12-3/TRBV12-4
ASSLEEAFGYT
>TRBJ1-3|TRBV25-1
ASSEGSKTGAGNTIY
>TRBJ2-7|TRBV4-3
ASSQDIRGDEQY
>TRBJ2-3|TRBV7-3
ASSNGTASTDTQY
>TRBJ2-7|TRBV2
ASSLTTGGTYEQY
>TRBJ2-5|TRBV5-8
ASSLDGTAPGGTQY
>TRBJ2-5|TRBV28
ASSLLAGDQETQY
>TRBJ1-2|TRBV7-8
ASSQGQHLDLYGYT
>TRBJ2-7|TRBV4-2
ASSQEMWASGGSYEQY
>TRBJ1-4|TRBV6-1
ASSGTGRGATNEKLF
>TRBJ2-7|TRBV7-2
ASSPHREGGQY
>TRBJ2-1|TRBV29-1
SVREGVRGFNEQF
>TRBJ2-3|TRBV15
ATSGRLRTSTDTQY
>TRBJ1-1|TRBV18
ASSPSSGSGTEAF
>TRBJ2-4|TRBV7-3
ASSLRGGPLAKNIQY
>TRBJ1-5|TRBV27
ASSSRDRGNQPQH
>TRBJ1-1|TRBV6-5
ASSSFGQGLNTEAF
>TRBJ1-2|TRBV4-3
ASSQDLRGGYT
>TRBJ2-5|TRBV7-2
ASSLGRVTSGRETQY
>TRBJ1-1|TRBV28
AGKTGGANTEAF
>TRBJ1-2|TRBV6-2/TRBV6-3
ASSFGQTTNYGYT
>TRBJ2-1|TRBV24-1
ATSDAWARPGQTYNEQF
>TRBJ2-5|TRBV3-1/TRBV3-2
ASSGGSRETQY
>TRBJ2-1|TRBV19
ASSFLSGTSGYNEQF
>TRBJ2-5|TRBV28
ASRSLPGDKDETQY
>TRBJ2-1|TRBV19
ASSPNRLAGSSYNEQF
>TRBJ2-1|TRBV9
ASGSGPYNEQF
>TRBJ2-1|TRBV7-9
ASTLRDSDNEQF
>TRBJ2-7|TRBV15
ATSRDLGGYEQY
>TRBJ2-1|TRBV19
ASTLIPDPAQGEQF
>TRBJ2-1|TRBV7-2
ASTPLAGVSNEQF
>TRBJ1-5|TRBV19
ASNQGTGNQPQH
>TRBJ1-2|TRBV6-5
ASSYSAGAYGYT
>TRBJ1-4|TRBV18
ASSPGTGGPNEKLF
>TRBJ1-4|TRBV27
ASSPAGTGGEKLF
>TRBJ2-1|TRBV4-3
ASSQNTYGLGFNEQF
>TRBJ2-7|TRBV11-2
ASSLGSSANSYEQY
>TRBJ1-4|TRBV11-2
ASSSGTVNEKLF
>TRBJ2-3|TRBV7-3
ASSLFTRGTDTQY